Listed below are T cell receptor beta chains from one sample, sequenced in a study of Graves' ophthalmopathy and Graves' hyperthyroidism. Via MiXCR, TCRdb re-called the multiplex PCR reads, giving one row per CDR3 protein. Here the sample spans approximately 410,000 distinct CDR3 sequences, 15% to 19% being singletons. The specimen was peripheral blood. The receptors were gathered from a woman in her late teens or twenties with stable Graves' hyperthyroidism. Both conserved end residues are part of each CDR3. The D gene is left open where the match is weak. Where a row states a size, it is once, few, many or the class of an expanded clone; other rows omit it.

.	many	TRBJ2-5	TRBV12-3/TRBV12-4	CASSTAPPAQYF	TGTGCCAGCAGCACGGCTCCCCCGGCCCAGTACTTC
.	many	TRBJ1-2	TRBV6-5	CASSYTQRGYGYTF	TGTGCCAGCAGTTACACACAGCGTGGCTATGGCTACACCTTC
TRBD2	few	TRBJ2-7	TRBV25-1	CASSEPPQPGTSGSFSDEQYF	TGTGCCAGCAGTGAACCACCCCAGCCCGGGACTAGCGGGAGTTTTAGCGACGAGCAGTACTTC
.	few	TRBJ1-6	TRBV10-3	CAITEEHNSPLHF	TGTGCCATCACGGAGGAGCATAATTCACCCCTCCACTTT
.	.	TRBJ1-6	TRBV7-6	CASREQGRSPLHF	TGTGCCAGCAGAGAGCAGGGACGATCACCCCTCCACTTT
TRBD1	many	TRBJ2-2	TRBV6-5	CASSTSGQITGELFF	TGTGCCAGCAGTACATCGGGACAGATCACCGGGGAGCTGTTTTTT
.	many	TRBJ1-6	TRBV12-3/TRBV12-4	CASTQGSPLHF	TGTGCCAGCACCCAGGGTTCACCCCTCCACTTT
TRBD1	few	TRBJ2-2	TRBV4-2	CASSQDGQVLNTGELFF	TGTGCCAGCAGCCAAGACGGACAGGTTCTTAACACCGGGGAGCTGTTTTTT
.	.	TRBJ2-5	TRBV7-2	CASSLNSARKTQYF	TGTGCCAGCAGCTTAAATAGCGCGAGAAAGACCCAGTACTTC
.	.	TRBJ2-2	TRBV20-1	CSATGTASHGTGDLFF	TGCAGTGCGACGGGTACTGCATCCCATGGCACCGGGGATCTGTTTTTT
.	few	TRBJ2-3	TRBV11-2	CASGKLTQRPYF	TGTGCCAGTGGTAAATTGACCCAACGGCCGTATTTT
TRBD1	many	TRBJ1-5	TRBV11-2	CASSLGDRGDNQPQHF	TGTGCCAGCAGCTTAGGGGACAGGGGGGACAATCAGCCCCAGCATTTT
TRBD2	.	TRBJ2-5	TRBV12-3/TRBV12-4	CASGPAPRLAGDVETQYF	TGTGCCAGCGGTCCAGCCCCACGACTAGCGGGAGATGTGGAGACCCAGTACTTC
.	.	TRBJ1-1	TRBV7-9	CASCLTGRTEAFF	TGTGCCAGCTGCCTAACAGGGAGAACTGAAGCTTTCTTT
.	many	TRBJ1-2	TRBV12-5	CASGLVVSDGYTF	TGTGCTAGTGGTTTGGTAGTGTCAGATGGCTACACCTTC
TRBD2	many	TRBJ2-5	TRBV11-2	CASSLLGLAGEETQYF	TGTGCCAGCAGCTTACTGGGACTAGCGGGGGAAGAGACCCAGTACTTC
TRBD2	.	TRBJ2-5	TRBV7-2	CASSFLAGDETQYF	TGTGCCAGCAGCTTCCTAGCGGGAGATGAGACCCAGTACTTC
.	many	TRBJ1-1	TRBV2	CASSQRTARKDEAFF	TGTGCCAGCAGTCAGAGGACAGCCCGAAAAGATGAAGCTTTCTTT
.	many	TRBJ2-2	TRBV27	CASSFKWNTGELFF	TGTGCCAGCAGTTTCAAATGGAACACCGGGGAGCTGTTTTTT
.	many	TRBJ2-5	TRBV7-8	CASSRVVQETQYF	TGTGCCAGCAGCAGGGTCGTTCAAGAGACCCAGTACTTC
.	.	TRBJ1-1	TRBV18	CASSPLGKSVNTEAFF	TGTGCCAGCTCACCATTGGGGAAGAGCGTGAACACTGAAGCTTTCTTT
.	few	TRBJ2-7	TRBV4-1	CASSIQYGNPYEQYF	TGCGCCAGCAGCATCCAGTACGGGAATCCCTACGAGCAGTACTTC